These T cell receptor beta chains were read from a single sample in a study of T cell repertoires in cytomegalovirus infection. TCRdb re-called the reads with MiXCR, one entry per CDR3 protein. The sample shows 86,000 or so distinct CDR3 sequences, around 25% of them seen only once. What these receptors recognize is not known. The sample in question was CD8+ T cells from cultured PBMCs, obtained from culture after CMV antigen stimulation. These receptor sequences come from a human donor in good health (CMV status not recorded). Some clones in this sample may be carry-over from other donors' samples. CDR3s include the opening cysteine and the closing phenylalanine or tryptophan. A D gene is named only where the DNA matches it firmly. Rows give clone size only sometimes, using once, few, many, or a class for an expanded clone.

D gene	CDR3 length	V gene	J gene	clone size	CDR3 DNA	CDR3 protein
-	13	TRBV19	TRBJ1-1	few	TGTGCCAGTACCCCGACAGTGAACACTGAAGCTTTCTTT	CASTPTVNTEAFF
TRBD2	15	TRBV9	TRBJ2-3	-	TGTGCCAGCAGCGCTTCAGCGGGGAACACAGATACGCAGTATTTT	CASSASAGNTDTQYF
TRBD2	14	TRBV4-3	TRBJ2-7	few	TGCGCCAGCAGCCAAGGAGGGAGGGCCAACGAGCAGTACTTC	CASSQGGRANEQYF
-	13	TRBV12-3/TRBV12-4	TRBJ1-1	-	TGTGCCAGCAGGTTCGGGGGAGGCACTGAAGCTTTCTTT	CASRFGGGTEAFF
-	15	TRBV19	TRBJ2-3	few	TGTGCCAGTAGTATAGTGGGGGGAAGCACAGATACGCAGTATTTT	CASSIVGGSTDTQYF
TRBD2	17	TRBV14	TRBJ2-2	-	TGTGCCAGCAGCCAAGTCACGGGGGGACCCAACACCGGGGAGCTGTTTTTT	CASSQVTGGPNTGELFF
-	13	TRBV12-3/TRBV12-4	TRBJ1-1	few	TGTGCCAGCACCATTTGGGGGGCGGTTGAAGCTTTCTTT	CASTIWGAVEAFF
-	12	TRBV20-1	TRBJ1-2	-	TGCAGTGCTACTTGGGGAAATAATGGCTACACCTTC	CSATWGNNGYTF
-	12	TRBV24-1	TRBJ2-1	many	TGTGCCACCAGAGGATCCTACAATGAGCAGTTCTTC	CATRGSYNEQFF
-	12	TRBV7-2	TRBJ2-1	-	TGTGCCAGCAGCTCCGGACATGTTGAGCAGTTCTTC	CASSSGHVEQFF
-	16	TRBV4-3	TRBJ2-1	-	TGCGCCAGCAGCCAAGAGTCTCAGAGCTCCTACAATGAGCAGTTCTTC	CASSQESQSSYNEQFF
-	13	TRBV12-3/TRBV12-4	TRBJ1-4	few	TGTGCCAGCCTACACCAGAATAATGAAAAACTGTTTTTT	CASLHQNNEKLFF
TRBD1	18	TRBV27	TRBJ2-2	few	TGTGCCAGCAGCTCCCGTCTTCCGGGACAGGGCGGAACCGGGGAGCTGTTTTTT	CASSSRLPGQGGTGELFF
TRBD2	15	TRBV12-3/TRBV12-4	TRBJ2-1	-	TGTGCCAGCAGTTCCGCCGGGACTAGCGGATATGAGCAGTTCTTC	CASSSAGTSGYEQFF
-	17	TRBV4-1	TRBJ2-5	few	TGCGCCAGCAGGCAACAGGGGGAGGGGAGCGGGTTTGGGACCCAGTACTTC	CASRQQGEGSGFGTQYF
-	12	TRBV27	TRBJ2-5	-	TGTGCCAGCGGGTTAAAAAAAGAGACCCAGTACTTC	CASGLKKETQYF
-	14	TRBV4-3	TRBJ2-2	-	TGCGCCAGCAGCCCTGGTTCGGGCACCGGGGAGCTGTTTTTT	CASSPGSGTGELFF
-	15	TRBV20-1	TRBJ2-5	-	TGCAGTGCTAGCGAACTCAACCTGTACCAAGAGACCCAGTACTTC	CSASELNLYQETQYF
TRBD2	18	TRBV7-6	TRBJ2-5	many	TGTGCCAGCAGCTTAAGGCTAGCGGGGGGGCTGTACCAAGAGACCCAGTACTTC	CASSLRLAGGLYQETQYF
-	16	TRBV7-8	TRBJ1-1	many	TGTGCCAGCAGCTCCCGGCCAGACACGATGAACACTGAAGCTTTCTTT	CASSSRPDTMNTEAFF
-	13	TRBV11-3	TRBJ2-7	-	TGTGCCAGCAGCTTCCGCGACTTGAACGAGCAGTACTTC	CASSFRDLNEQYF
TRBD1	16	TRBV11-3	TRBJ1-1	many	TGTGCCAGCAGCTGGACAGGGGGCCCCCAGAACACTGAAGCTTTCTTT	CASSWTGGPQNTEAFF
-	12	TRBV2	TRBJ1-1	-	TGTGCCAGCAGTGACCCGGGGACTGAAGCTTTCTTT	CASSDPGTEAFF
-	17	TRBV7-9	TRBJ2-3	many	TGTGCCAGCAGCTCTTTTGGGAGAGGTGTTAAAGAAGATACGCAGTATTTT	CASSSFGRGVKEDTQYF
-	14	TRBV27	TRBJ2-3	few	TGTGCCAGCAGTCCATTGGACACCCCAGATACGCAGTATTTT	CASSPLDTPDTQYF
TRBD1	14	TRBV27	TRBJ1-2	few	TGTGCCAGCAGTATCAGGGGGAGTGGGTATGGCTACACCTTC	CASSIRGSGYGYTF
-	12	TRBV5-4	TRBJ2-7	-	TGTGCCAGCAGCTTGGGGCCGGACGAGCAGTACTTC	CASSLGPDEQYF
TRBD2	17	TRBV2	TRBJ2-5	-	TGTGCCAGCAGCGGCTCCTCAGGGGCGGGAGGGGAAGAGACCCAGTACTTC	CASSGSSGAGGEETQYF
TRBD2	21	TRBV4-2	TRBJ2-3	-	TGTGCCAGCAGCCAAGGAGGGACTAGCGGGGGCACATTCCTCCCTACAGATACGCAGTATTTT	CASSQGGTSGGTFLPTDTQYF
TRBD1	15	TRBV19	TRBJ1-1	-	TGTGCCAGTTCATTTCTGGGACAGGTGAACACTGAAGCTTTCTTT	CASSFLGQVNTEAFF
-	16	TRBV11-2	TRBJ2-3	-	TGTGCCAGCAGCTTAGGGTCGGCAGGGGTCACAGATACGCAGTATTTT	CASSLGSAGVTDTQYF
-	16	TRBV4-3	TRBJ1-3	many	TGCGCCAGCAGCCAAGATACGGGCGTTTCTGGAAACACCATATATTTT	CASSQDTGVSGNTIYF
-	15	TRBV19	TRBJ2-3	many	TGTGCCAGTAGTTCGGACACCGCTAGCACAGATACGCAGTATTTT	CASSSDTASTDTQYF
TRBD1	15	TRBV5-4	TRBJ2-5	-	TGTGCCAGCAGCTTGGTGGGACAGGGAAGCGAGACCCAGTACTTC	CASSLVGQGSETQYF
-	14	TRBV5-1	TRBJ2-7	-	TGCGCCAGCAGCTTCGAAGGCAGCTCCTACGAGCAGTACTTC	CASSFEGSSYEQYF
-	17	TRBV12-5	TRBJ2-2	-	TGTGCTAGTGGTTTGGTGGTCCCAGGTCTCCGAGGCGGGGAGCTGTTTTTT	CASGLVVPGLRGGELFF
-	16	TRBV7-8	TRBJ1-2	-	TGTGCCAGCAGGCCTCCAACCGGGCCTGAGGTGGGCGGCTACACCTTC	CASRPPTGPEVGGYTF
-	14	TRBV15	TRBJ1-1	-	TGTGCCACCAAGCGTAGGGAGTCTGACACTGAAGCTTTCTTT	CATKRRESDTEAFF
-	15	TRBV15	TRBJ2-5	-	TGTGCCACAGCCCCGACCGGGACTCCCCTCGAGACCCAGTACTTC	CATAPTGTPLETQYF
-	12	TRBV12-3/TRBV12-4	TRBJ2-5	many	TGTGCCAGCAGTTTATCGGGAGAGACCCAGTACTTC	CASSLSGETQYF
-	15	TRBV5-6	TRBJ2-3	few	TGTGCCAGCAGCTCCCGGGACATCACCCGGGGAACGCAGTATTTT	CASSSRDITRGTQYF
-	14	TRBV20-1	TRBJ2-2	few	TGCAGTGCTAGATTGAACCCAGGGACCGGGGAGCTGTTTTTT	CSARLNPGTGELFF
TRBD2	14	TRBV7-4	TRBJ2-3	few	TGTGCCGGGTCCGGCGGGGGGGTTCAGGATACGCAGTATTTT	CAGSGGGVQDTQYF
-	16	TRBV19	TRBJ2-3	-	TGTGCCAGTAGTATTCTGGCAGATTTTAGCACAGATACGCAGTATTTT	CASSILADFSTDTQYF
-	14	TRBV20-1	TRBJ2-5	few	TGCAGTGCTAGAGATAGGGGACTCCAAGAGACCCAGTACTTC	CSARDRGLQETQYF
-	15	TRBV12-3/TRBV12-4	TRBJ1-4	few	TGTGCCAGCAGTGGAAAGGGGCGAACTAATGAAAAACTGTTTTTT	CASSGKGRTNEKLFF
TRBD2	14	TRBV6-1	TRBJ2-3	-	TGTGCCGGGGGGAGGGCGGGAGGAACAGATACGCAGTATTTT	CAGGRAGGTDTQYF